Reported below is one T cell receptor beta chain. Its antigen is still unknown. The junction departs from the called germline gene at one end, perhaps through a read error. The data belong to a study of T cell repertoires in cytomegalovirus infection. Study background: Peptides in the study included HLA-C-restricted and HLA-B-restricted CMV epitopes. From public TCR beta signatures came an indication of both CMV infection and matching HLA type. Broader study findings: Identification of carriers of CMV plus the relevant HLA was achieved through cumulative public TCR beta family frequency. HLA-C-restricted CMV-specific TCR beta clonotypes prevailed in the ex vivo response.

This CDR3 spans 16 amino acids. Germline CDR1 and CDR2: MNHEY and SMNVEV (reference sequence). TCRdb recomputed calls from the reads with MiXCR, one row per CDR3 protein. The sample has approximately 350,000 distinct CDR3 sequences, approximately 35% seen once; the top ten hold about 14%. The chain has TRBV27 and TRBJ2-1, with 10 bases identical to TRBD2. The sequence was obtained from a human donor in good health (CMV status not recorded). Some clones in this sample may be carry-over from other donors' samples. This specimen was cultured PBMCs, taken from culture after CMV antigen stimulation. This chain's CDR3 is CASSLSGTSAANEQFF. CDR3 coding DNA: TGTGCCAGCAGTCTATCCGGGACTAGCGCCGCCAATGAGCAGTTCTTC.